The rows below give T cell receptor beta chains drawn from one sample of a study of T cells in Graves' hyperthyroidism and ophthalmopathy. TCRdb reanalysed the multiplex PCR reads using MiXCR and keeps one entry per CDR3 protein. Among hundreds of thousands of distinct CDR3 sequences, less than 15% were seen once, and the ten largest hold around 9.2%. The sample consisted of blood. Receptor source: a woman under 30 with Graves' hyperthyroidism. CDR3s leave out the opening cysteine and the closing phenylalanine or tryptophan.

j_call: TRBJ2-4
v_call: TRBV11-2
cdr3_aa: ASSLGGFLAKNIQY

j_call: TRBJ2-3
v_call: TRBV7-2
cdr3_aa: ASSRSSPADTQY

j_call: TRBJ2-1
v_call: TRBV28
cdr3_aa: ASLGRPGRGLSYNEQF

j_call: TRBJ1-1
v_call: TRBV18
cdr3_aa: ASSQIPQGTMNTEAF

j_call: TRBJ1-1
v_call: TRBV20-1
cdr3_aa: SASMGSVNTEAF

j_call: TRBJ1-2
v_call: TRBV11-2
cdr3_aa: ASSPSPRGGLYGYT

j_call: TRBJ2-5
v_call: TRBV12-3/TRBV12-4
cdr3_aa: ASTLGISQETQY

j_call: TRBJ2-3
v_call: TRBV3-1
cdr3_aa: ASSPSTWADTQY

j_call: TRBJ2-5
v_call: TRBV5-4
cdr3_aa: ASSPRRREETQY

j_call: TRBJ2-5
v_call: TRBV6-1
cdr3_aa: ASSEARLAGGPKETQY

j_call: TRBJ1-1
v_call: TRBV19
cdr3_aa: ASSAESSGNTEAF

j_call: TRBJ2-3
v_call: TRBV6-1
cdr3_aa: ASPRAGGGTDTQY

j_call: TRBJ2-7
v_call: TRBV6-1
cdr3_aa: ASSFGAASSYEQY

j_call: TRBJ2-1
v_call: TRBV5-1
cdr3_aa: ASSPSLNGDRSYNEQF

j_call: TRBJ1-1
v_call: TRBV12-3/TRBV12-4
cdr3_aa: ASSLSYGRKNTEAF

j_call: TRBJ2-5
v_call: TRBV4-3
cdr3_aa: ASSQAAGQGGETQY

j_call: TRBJ2-5
v_call: TRBV20-1
cdr3_aa: SATGTVRETQY

j_call: TRBJ2-1
v_call: TRBV14
cdr3_aa: ASSQASSGEQF

j_call: TRBJ2-3
v_call: TRBV10-1
cdr3_aa: ASSESRLPENTDTQY

j_call: TRBJ1-1
v_call: TRBV24-1
cdr3_aa: ATSDWTNTEAF

j_call: TRBJ2-1
v_call: TRBV20-1
cdr3_aa: SATILGGGVSSYNEQF

j_call: TRBJ1-4
v_call: TRBV20-1
cdr3_aa: SARSGSEKLF

j_call: TRBJ1-2
v_call: TRBV5-6
cdr3_aa: ASSLDPSVAGYT

j_call: TRBJ2-7
v_call: TRBV6-2/TRBV6-3
cdr3_aa: ASRRGQNRYEQY

j_call: TRBJ2-7
v_call: TRBV28
cdr3_aa: ASSFRGGRYEQY

j_call: TRBJ1-6
v_call: TRBV18
cdr3_aa: ASSPAYNSPLH

j_call: TRBJ2-1
v_call: TRBV19
cdr3_aa: ASSIDLYRGYNEQF

j_call: TRBJ1-5
v_call: TRBV6-1
cdr3_aa: ASSRTGISNQPQH

j_call: TRBJ2-3
v_call: TRBV3-1
cdr3_aa: ASSQIDTQY

j_call: TRBJ1-1
v_call: TRBV20-1
cdr3_aa: SALQTGRNTEAF

j_call: TRBJ2-1
v_call: TRBV6-6
cdr3_aa: ASSYSGWTSGNEQF

j_call: TRBJ2-5
v_call: TRBV14
cdr3_aa: ASSQVFGQDPYQETQY

j_call: TRBJ2-7
v_call: TRBV6-1
cdr3_aa: ASSEGPPKHEQY

j_call: TRBJ1-6
v_call: TRBV20-1
cdr3_aa: SAFKAYNSPLH

j_call: TRBJ1-1
v_call: TRBV29-1
cdr3_aa: SAEGQSNAEAF

j_call: TRBJ2-3
v_call: TRBV20-1
cdr3_aa: SAIGRRQGATDTQY

j_call: TRBJ2-3
v_call: TRBV28
cdr3_aa: ASSLSQGPDTQY

j_call: TRBJ2-7
v_call: TRBV28
cdr3_aa: ASSGTASYEQY

j_call: TRBJ1-2
v_call: TRBV4-1
cdr3_aa: ASSQEQGTNYGYT

j_call: TRBJ2-7
v_call: TRBV10-3
cdr3_aa: AISEGIGQGVFYEQY

j_call: TRBJ2-1
v_call: TRBV7-9
cdr3_aa: ASTQVGNWRNEQF